The 32 T cell receptor beta chains given below trace back to one sample, sequenced in a study of T-cell memory formation after mild COVID-19. From the 5' RACE reads, TCRdb called clonotypes with MiXCR, one entry per CDR3 protein. The data hold a few hundred thousand distinct CDR3 sequences, with roughly a fifth observed a single time. Source material: PBMCs or a T cell subset sorted from them (not recorded which). Receptors originate from a man aged 18 to 30 who had mild COVID-19 (a few samples of this study predate the infection). Cell type and time point are not known.

V and J are TRBV29-1 and TRBJ2-3; 8 bases agree with TRBD1. From germline, CDR1 is SQVTM and CDR2 ANQGSEA. This CDR3 region has 12 residues. V shed 7 bases, J shed 3 bases, and the junction held 3 bases outside the gene matches. The CDR3 bases are TGCAGCGGTAGACAGGGGACAGATACGCAGTATTTT. Protein sequence: CSGRQGTDTQYF.

Only one count was recorded for this clonotype. The CDR3 sequence is CATRLGTQFWGYTF. In DNA, the CDR3 is TGTGCCACCCGCCTCGGGACGCAGTTTTGGGGCTACACCTTC. This chain connects TRBV6-5 to TRBJ1-2; a possible D gene is TRBD1 (5 bases). This CDR3 is built from 14 residues. Trimming removed 10 bases at V and 8 bases at J, with 23 bases between. Germline lookup yields CDR1 MNHEY and CDR2 SVGAGI.

The CDR3 DNA follows: TGCGCCAGCAGCTTGGAGACACACACCAACGAGCAGTACTTC. The encoded protein is CASSLETHTNEQYF. The chain combines TRBV5-1 with TRBJ2-7; D call uncertain. V lost 0 bases, J lost 5 bases, and 12 bases lay in between. CDR3 length equals 14 residues. Germline V gene lookup returns CDR1 SGHRS and CDR2 YFSETQ.

V and J are TRBV20-1 and TRBJ2-7; tentatively, D is TRBD1 or TRBD2 (5 bases each). Germline V CDR1 and CDR2: DFQATT, SNEGSKA (reference sequence). CDR3 size: 15 residues. V lost 3 bases and J lost 3, with 18 bases in between. The CDR3 DNA follows: TGCAGTGCTAGTGGCCAGGCCCGGGGCCACTACGAGCAGTACTTC. Encoded protein: CSASGQARGHYEQYF.

This chain uses TRBV3-1 with TRBJ2-1, with 7 positions matching TRBD2. The germline CDR1 and CDR2 sequences are LGHDT and YNNKEL (reference sequence). CDR3 length equals 13 residues. V dropped 5 bases and J dropped 10; count of bases not matched to a gene: 8. The CDR3 here is CASSSRGGWEQFF. The CDR3 nucleotides are TGTGCCAGCAGCTCTCGCGGGGGATGGGAGCAGTTCTTC.

The chain carries TRBV7-8 and TRBJ1-5; the D is unclear. CDR1 and CDR2 from the germline V gene are SGHVS and FQNEAQ. Trimming shortened V by 3 bases and J by 0 bases, and 9 bases separated the two germline ends. The CDR3 is 15 residues long. This CDR3 reads CASSFDGNSNQPQHF. The DNA of the CDR3 is TGTGCCAGCAGCTTCGACGGTAATAGCAATCAGCCCCAGCATTTT.

This clonotype has just a few counts. The V call is TRBV12-3 or TRBV12-4, the J call TRBJ2-6; D is unclear. The CDR3 is 11 residues long. V lost 8 bases and J 6 bases, leaving 5 bases between the germline ends. This CDR3 reads CASRSANVLTF. The CDR3 bases are TGTGCCAGCCGATCGGCCAACGTCCTGACTTTC.

The chain is built from TRBV12-3 or TRBV12-4 and TRBJ1-1; TRBD1 matches at 7 bases. V was pared by 6 bases and J by 11 bases, with 12 bases of the junction left unmatched. This CDR3 contains 13 residues. CDR3 in amino acids: CASRTYRDRGAFF. The CDR3 bases are TGTGCCAGCAGGACTTACCGGGACAGAGGTGCTTTCTTT.

This clonotype was found a few times. The rearrangement links TRBV4-1 to TRBJ2-4, with D possibly called TRBD1 or TRBD2 (6 bases each). This CDR3 is built from 13 residues. The V end lost 2 bases, the J end lost 9 bases, and 11 bases lay between the germline ends. The germline V gene encodes CDR1 MGHRA and CDR2 YSYEKL. The DNA for the CDR3 is TGCGCCAGCAGCCAACCAAGGGGGGCCATTCAGTACTTC. This sequence encodes CASSQPRGAIQYF.

Note on this clonotype: One base away lies a much larger clone, so this may be a sequencing read error. This sequence joins TRBV27 and TRBJ2-3, with D possibly being TRBD2 (6 bases). This CDR3 is built from 15 residues. Germline V gene lookup returns CDR1 MNHEY and CDR2 SMNVEV (reference sequence). The CDR3 bases are TGTGCCAGCAGTTTAGCGGGGCTAGGGTCAGATACGAAGTATTTT. Protein: CASSLAGLGSDTKYF.

The chain couples TRBV5-1 to TRBJ2-3; possibly TRBD2 for D (6 bases). V gave up 0 bases and J gave up 1 base, with 12 bases separating them. This CDR3 is built from 16 residues. The germline V gene encodes CDR1 SGHRS and CDR2 YFSETQ. The CDR3 reads CASSLGTTGGTDTQYF. The DNA for the CDR3 is TGCGCCAGCAGCTTGGGTACGACGGGGGGCACAGATACGCAGTATTTT. Using reference TRBV5-1 and TRBJ2-3 for the parts outside the CDR3, the full variable domain is KAGVTQTPRYLIKTRGQQVTLSCSPISGHRSVSWYQQTPGQGLQFLFEYFSETQRNKGNFPGRFSGRQFSNSRSEMNVSTLELGDSALYLCASSLGTTGGTDTQYFGPGTRLTVL.

The CDR3 loop reads CSVNRATYNEQFF. CDR3 DNA sequence: TGCAGCGTCAACAGGGCTACCTACAATGAGCAGTTCTTC. The chain employs TRBV29-1 and TRBJ2-1; weak D call: TRBD1 (6 bases). V gave up 6 bases and J gave up 2 bases, with 11 bases separating them. Germline loops: CDR1 SQVTM, CDR2 ANQGSEA. The CDR3 spans 13 residues.

This clonotype was picked up many times. The DNA for the CDR3 is TGCGCCAGCAGTGGATACACTGAAGCTTTCTTT. Encoded protein: CASSGYTEAFF. The chain has TRBV10-2 and TRBJ1-1; D is uncertain. Between the trimmed V and J ends, which lost 4 bases and 3 bases, there was a span of 3 bases. The CDR3 extends over 11 amino acids. Germline loops: CDR1 WSHSY, CDR2 SAAADI.

This clonotype has a handful of counts. This chain joins TRBV6-5 and TRBJ2-7, with D hard to call. The V gene's germline CDR1 is MNHEY and CDR2 SVGAGI. With 6 bases removed from V and 2 bases from J, the gap between germline ends came to 11 bases. This CDR3 has 13 residues. The CDR3 sequence is CASSPAVTYEQYF. The CDR3 nucleotides are TGTGCCAGCAGCCCCGCGGTCACCTACGAGCAGTACTTC.

The V call is TRBV20-1, the J call TRBJ2-6; D unresolved. Trimming took off 3 bases at V and 4 bases at J, with 10 bases between the two ends. In germline, CDR1 is DFQATT, CDR2 SNEGSKA (reference sequence). This CDR3 has 14 amino acids. Here the CDR3 DNA reads TGCAGTGCTAGTGTGGCGACCGGGGCCAACGTCCTGACTTTC. Translated, it gives CSASVATGANVLTF.

The rearrangement links TRBV7-2 to TRBJ1-5; possibly TRBD1 for D (6 bases). CDR3 size: 13 residues. V was shortened by 4 bases and J by 4 bases, with 8 bases between the two germline ends. Germline assignment: CDR1 SGHTA and CDR2 FQGNSA. The CDR3 loop is CASSWTENQPQHF. The CDR3 DNA is TGTGCCAGCAGCTGGACAGAAAATCAGCCCCAGCATTTT.

This chain joins TRBV6-5 and TRBJ1-2; 7 bases are a match to TRBD1. This CDR3 contains 14 residues. After removal of 2 bases from V and 8 bases from J, the junction contained 8 bases not matched to a gene. The V gene's germline CDR1 is MNHEY and CDR2 SVGAGI. CDR3 sequence reads: CASSYKRGPGGYTF. DNA of the CDR3: TGTGCCAGCAGTTACAAAAGGGGGCCGGGCGGCTACACCTTC.

The chain joins TRBV12-3 or TRBV12-4 to TRBJ1-3; no firm D call. The length of the CDR3 is 14 residues. The V end lost 5 bases, the J end lost 0 bases, and 8 bases lay between the germline ends. CDR3 region: CASSDWSSGNTIYF. DNA for the CDR3: TGTGCCAGCAGTGACTGGAGCTCTGGAAACACCATATATTTT.

The J gene is TRBJ2-7, the V gene TRBV7-9; D unclear. CDR3 length equals 13 residues. Trimming left V 1 base short and J 5 bases short, with 9 bases between. Germline CDR1 and CDR2: SEHNR and FQNEAQ (reference sequence). The CDR3 sequence is CASSLGSADEQYF. CDR3 coding DNA: TGTGCCAGCAGCTTAGGGTCTGCCGACGAGCAGTACTTC.

This chain connects TRBV7-2 to TRBJ1-5; tentatively, D is TRBD1 (5 bases). Germline V gives CDR1 SGHTA, CDR2 FQGNSA. The length of the CDR3 is 14 residues. Trimming shortened V by 5 bases and J by 3 bases, and 11 bases separated the two germline ends. CDR3 sequence: CASSPDGTNQPQHF. CDR3 nucleotides: TGTGCCAGCAGCCCAGACGGGACCAATCAGCCCCAGCATTTT.

This clonotype was counted between two and nine times. This chain joins TRBV5-1 and TRBJ2-1; the match to TRBD2 covers 9 bases. The germline CDR1 and CDR2 sequences are SGHRS and YFSETQ. J lost 5 bases, V lost 0 bases, and 6 bases had no gene match. This CDR3 contains 16 residues. CDR3 protein: CASSLGPSGDNNEQFF. CDR3 coding DNA: TGCGCCAGCAGCTTGGGGCCTAGCGGGGACAACAATGAGCAGTTCTTC.

The rearrangement links TRBV5-1 to TRBJ2-5; D not resolved. Germline V CDR1 and CDR2: SGHRS, YFSETQ. This CDR3 region has 13 residues. The ends were cut back, 4 bases at V and 5 bases at J, with 12 bases in the middle. CDR3 nucleotide sequence: TGCGCCAGCAGCCCCGGCTGGGGTGAGACCCAGTACTTC. As protein: CASSPGWGETQYF.

The chain links TRBV11-2 to TRBJ1-1; D unclear. CDR3 size: 11 residues. Germline CDR1 reads SGHAT; CDR2 reads FQNNGV. The ends were cut back, 3 bases at V and 6 bases at J, with 5 bases in the middle. Written as DNA, the CDR3 is TGTGCCAGCAGCTTCGGACCTGAAGCTTTCTTT. Translated, it gives CASSFGPEAFF.

This clonotype was counted a few times. The rearrangement joins TRBV7-9 to TRBJ1-2; tentative D call: TRBD1 (6 bases). CDR3 length equals 14 residues. Germline V CDR1 and CDR2: SEHNR, FQNEAQ (reference sequence). V dropped 5 bases and J dropped 3 bases, with 13 bases sitting between them. The CDR3 coding sequence is TGTGCCAGCAGCCTGGGGTCAGGGGACTATGGCTACACCTTC. Protein sequence: CASSLGSGDYGYTF.

This chain links TRBV10-3 with TRBJ2-3, with D possibly TRBD1 on 6 matching bases. CDR1 and CDR2 (germline): ENHRY, SYGVKD. V shed 5 bases and J shed 0 bases, with 18 bases lying between them. The CDR3 contains 17 residues. CDR3 sequence (DNA): TGTGCCATCAGTCCCCCCCCCTGGGACACTAGCACAGATACGCAGTATTTT. Translated: CAISPPPWDTSTDTQYF.

The chain combines TRBV5-1 with TRBJ1-2; TRBD1 might be the D (6 bases). Germline V CDR1 and CDR2: SGHRS, YFSETQ. The length of the CDR3 is 13 residues. V was clipped by 4 bases and J by 8 bases, with 15 bases between them. The DNA of the CDR3 is TGCGCCAGCAGCCCCCAGGGGATTGGAGGCTACACCTTC. Translating it yields CASSPQGIGGYTF. The entire variable domain, with the rest obtained from reference TRBV5-1 and TRBJ1-2, is as follows: KAGVTQTPRYLIKTRGQQVTLSCSPISGHRSVSWYQQTPGQGLQFLFEYFSETQRNKGNFPGRFSGRQFSNSRSEMNVSTLELGDSALYLCASSPQGIGGYTFGSGTRLTVV.

This clonotype has more than one count but fewer than ten. The rearrangement joins TRBV4-2 to TRBJ2-3, with 8 bases aligning to TRBD1. The CDR3 totals 16 residues. The V segment lost 3 bases and the J segment 5 bases; nucleotides outside the gene matches: 10. CDR1 and CDR2 from the germline V gene are LGHNA and YNFKEQ. DNA for the CDR3: TGTGCCAGCAGCCAGATTGGACAGGGCGAGGGAGATACGCAGTATTTT. It specifies CASSQIGQGEGDTQYF.

This clonotype occurred a few times. The chain joins TRBV10-3 to TRBJ2-5, with TRBD1 matching over 7 bases. This CDR3 has 14 amino acids. V was pared by 5 bases and J by 1 base, with 4 bases of the junction left unmatched. The germline CDR1 and CDR2 sequences are ENHRY and SYGVKD. CDR3 DNA: TGTGCCATCAGTAAGGACAGGTCCCAAGAGACCCAGTACTTC. It translates to CAISKDRSQETQYF.

The chain has TRBV5-1 and TRBJ2-5; D unclear. Germline loops: CDR1 SGHRS, CDR2 YFSETQ. The CDR3 is 14 amino acids. Trimming removed 2 bases from V and 3 bases from J, with 11 bases in between. CDR3 DNA sequence: TGCGCCAGCAGCTTCCAATCAGGAGAAGAGACCCAGTACTTC. This gives the protein CASSFQSGEETQYF.

V is TRBV28 and J is TRBJ1-2, with a possible D match to TRBD1 (5 bases). The length of the CDR3 is 12 residues. The V gene's germline CDR1 is MDHEN and CDR2 SYDVKM. V was shortened by 7 bases and J by 4 bases, with 10 bases between the two germline ends. The DNA of the CDR3 is TGTGCCAGCACTGACAGACCCTATGGCTACACCTTC. It is translated as CASTDRPYGYTF.

The J gene is TRBJ1-1, the V gene TRBV7-2; D possibly corresponds to TRBD1 (6 bases). In germline, CDR1 is SGHTA, CDR2 FQGNSA. This CDR3 region has 12 residues. The V end lost 4 bases, the J end lost 5 bases, and 8 bases lay between the germline ends. The CDR3 protein is CASSYRETEAFF. In DNA, the CDR3 is TGTGCCAGCAGCTACAGGGAAACTGAAGCTTTCTTT.

There are a few counts of this clonotype. The CDR3 DNA sequence: TGCGCCAGCAGCTCGATTATAGGGAGCGGGGCTAACTATGGCTACACCTTC. Encoded protein: CASSSIIGSGANYGYTF. The rearrangement links TRBV5-1 to TRBJ1-2, with no clear D. The CDR3 is 17 residues long. V was trimmed by 3 bases and J by 0 bases, leaving 18 bases between them. Germline V CDR1 and CDR2: SGHRS, YFSETQ.